This is a list of T cell receptor beta chains from one sample in a study of response to subunit inactivated influenza vaccine. TCRdb re-derived calls from the RT-PCR reads in MiXCR, one entry per CDR3 protein. The table records 430,000 or so distinct CDR3 sequences, about 10% of them present only once. The sample in question was PBMCs from blood, obtained 40 to 50 days after vaccination. These TCRs come from a man aged 50 or older who received an inactivated influenza vaccine. Each CDR3 is given with its conserved first and last residue. A D gene is named only where the DNA matches it firmly. Expanded clones are given a class, and other clones once, few, many or no size at all.

D gene: TRBD1
V gene: TRBV20-1
clone size: .
J gene: TRBJ2-7
CDR3 protein: CSGVGQGSYEQYF
CDR3 DNA: TGCAGTGGAGTCGGACAGGGATCCTACGAGCAGTACTTC

D gene: .
V gene: TRBV7-2
clone size: .
J gene: TRBJ1-2
CDR3 protein: CASSLEKGRYGYTF
CDR3 DNA: TGTGCCAGCAGCTTGGAAAAGGGCCGGTATGGCTACACCTTC

D gene: .
V gene: TRBV20-1
clone size: few
J gene: TRBJ1-2
CDR3 protein: CSAPLRANYGYTF
CDR3 DNA: TGCAGTGCGCCGCTCCGGGCCAACTATGGCTACACCTTC

D gene: .
V gene: TRBV5-4
clone size: few
J gene: TRBJ2-3
CDR3 protein: CASSPTGEPFSTDTQYF
CDR3 DNA: TGTGCCAGCAGCCCGACAGGTGAACCCTTTAGCACAGATACGCAGTATTTT

D gene: .
V gene: TRBV6-1
clone size: few
J gene: TRBJ1-1
CDR3 protein: CASRNKGNTEAFF
CDR3 DNA: TGTGCCAGCAGGAACAAGGGAAACACTGAAGCTTTCTTT

D gene: TRBD1
V gene: TRBV10-3
clone size: many
J gene: TRBJ2-1
CDR3 protein: CAISGRDRGNNEQFF
CDR3 DNA: TGTGCCATCAGTGGCCGGGACAGGGGGAACAATGAGCAGTTCTTC

D gene: .
V gene: TRBV7-8
clone size: .
J gene: TRBJ2-1
CDR3 protein: CASSRGPPDEQFF
CDR3 DNA: TGTGCCAGCAGCCGTGGACCGCCCGATGAGCAGTTCTTC

D gene: TRBD1
V gene: TRBV6-1
clone size: .
J gene: TRBJ2-6
CDR3 protein: CASKDRDRGAGANVLTF
CDR3 DNA: TGTGCCAGCAAAGACCGGGACAGGGGTGCTGGGGCCAACGTCCTGACTTTC

D gene: TRBD1
V gene: TRBV20-1
clone size: many
J gene: TRBJ2-5
CDR3 protein: CSAIGQGTQETQYF
CDR3 DNA: TGCAGTGCCATCGGACAGGGGACCCAAGAGACCCAGTACTTC

D gene: TRBD1
V gene: TRBV10-3
clone size: .
J gene: TRBJ2-7
CDR3 protein: CAISAPGQGNQLYEQYF
CDR3 DNA: TGTGCCATCAGTGCTCCGGGACAGGGTAACCAGCTCTACGAGCAGTACTTC

D gene: TRBD1
V gene: TRBV28
clone size: few
J gene: TRBJ1-5
CDR3 protein: CASSKIGTGGAWQPQHF
CDR3 DNA: TGTGCCAGCAGTAAGATTGGGACAGGGGGCGCTTGGCAGCCCCAGCATTTT

D gene: TRBD1
V gene: TRBV7-8
clone size: .
J gene: TRBJ1-1
CDR3 protein: CASSSTGGVSTEAFF
CDR3 DNA: TGTGCCAGCAGCTCCACAGGGGGCGTGAGCACTGAAGCTTTCTTT

D gene: .
V gene: TRBV7-2
clone size: few
J gene: TRBJ2-5
CDR3 protein: CASSLPLGSETQYF
CDR3 DNA: TGTGCCAGCAGCTTACCCCTCGGTAGTGAGACCCAGTACTTC

D gene: .
V gene: TRBV6-1
clone size: .
J gene: TRBJ1-2
CDR3 protein: CASSGASGVDGYTF
CDR3 DNA: TGTGCCAGCAGTGGAGCATCAGGTGTGGATGGCTACACCTTC

D gene: TRBD2
V gene: TRBV5-1
clone size: few
J gene: TRBJ2-1
CDR3 protein: CASSFAGDNEQFF
CDR3 DNA: TGCGCCAGCAGCTTTGCGGGAGACAATGAGCAGTTCTTC

D gene: TRBD2
V gene: TRBV12-3/TRBV12-4
clone size: .
J gene: TRBJ2-1
CDR3 protein: CASSRLASGGTYNEQFF
CDR3 DNA: TGTGCCAGCAGTCGCCTCGCTAGCGGGGGGACCTACAATGAGCAGTTCTTC